Following are 8 T cell receptor beta chains from one sample sequenced in a study of blood T cell repertoires in COVID-19. Sequencing used immunoSEQ multiplex PCR; TCRdb keeps in-frame clones, though not all of them. The sample shows about 170,000 clones, 70% to 85% of them seen only once. Sequencing used peripheral blood. The receptors were gathered from a woman of 80 years or more with acute or convalescent COVID-19.

The rearrangement joins TRBV18 to TRBJ1-4, with D possibly matching TRBD1 (6 bases). The CDR3 runs 15 residues. The V end was cut by 5 bases, the J end by 4 bases, with 14 bases between. The V gene's germline CDR1 is KGHSH and CDR2 LQKENI. CDR3 loop: CASSSGGRGNEKLFF. The CDR3 nucleotides read TGTGCCAGCTCATCGGGGGGGCGCGGTAATGAAAAACTGTTTTTT.

This clone was seen only a few times. The gene calls are TRBV5-1 and TRBJ2-5, with TRBD2 identical over 9 bases. Germline CDR1 reads SGHRS; CDR2 reads YFSETQ. CDR3 length equals 16 residues. With V trimmed by 0 bases and J by 2 bases, 5 bases remained unmatched. This chain's CDR3 is CASSLGGSGSQETQYF. DNA of the CDR3: TGCGCCAGCAGCTTGGGAGGTAGCGGGAGTCAAGAGACCCAGTACTTC.

This chain links TRBV3-1 (or the pseudogene TRBV3-2) with TRBJ1-3, with D unresolved. V was pared by 1 base and J by 0 bases, with 10 bases between. The germline gives CDR1 LGHDT, CDR2 YNNKEL (reference sequence). The CDR3 extends over 16 amino acids. The CDR3, as DNA: TGTGCCAGCAGCCAAGGGTTTTACAACTCTGGAAACACCATATATTTT. Amino acid sequence: CASSQGFYNSGNTIYF.

The chain joins TRBV27 to TRBJ1-5; D perhaps matches TRBD1 (6 bases). Trimming took off 4 bases at V and 6 bases at J, with 19 bases between the two ends. The CDR3 covers 16 residues. The germline CDR1 and CDR2 sequences are MNHEY and SMNVEV (reference sequence). The CDR3 loop is CASSSLRGGKGQPQHF. As DNA, the CDR3 is TGTGCCAGCAGTTCCCTGAGGGGGGGAAAGGGTCAGCCCCAGCATTTT.

This chain joins TRBV30 and TRBJ2-1; TRBD1 agrees at 7 bases. The CDR3 sequence is 15 residues long. With 1 base clipped from V and 5 bases from J, the junction kept 8 bases outside the gene matches. In germline, CDR1 is GTSNPN, CDR2 SVGIG (reference sequence). The CDR3 reads CAWSGGDSSHNEQFF. DNA for the CDR3: TGTGCCTGGAGTGGAGGGGACAGCTCGCACAATGAGCAGTTCTTC.

The V call is TRBV7-2, the J call TRBJ2-2, with D possibly being TRBD1 (6 bases). This CDR3 spans 15 amino acids. The germline V and J ends were trimmed by 5 bases and 1 base, with 11 bases remaining between them. The germline V gene encodes CDR1 SGHTA and CDR2 FQGNSA. The CDR3 spells CASSLPTGNTGELFF. CDR3 DNA sequence: TGTGCCAGCAGCCTACCGACAGGGAACACCGGGGAGCTGTTTTTT.

The chain employs TRBV5-1 and TRBJ2-6, with TRBD2 matching 9 bases. This CDR3 is built from 17 residues. With 3 bases clipped from V and 0 bases from J, the junction kept 4 bases outside the gene matches. Germline CDR1 and CDR2: SGHRS and YFSETQ. DNA for the CDR3: TGCGCCAGCAGCTCACTAGCGGGCCCCTCTGGGGCCAACGTCCTGACTTTC. Translation: CASSSLAGPSGANVLTF.

In its sample, this clone was seen once. The chain uses TRBV27 and TRBJ1-2; 10 bases fit TRBD1. Germline V lookup: CDR1 MNHEY, CDR2 SMNVEV (reference sequence). Unmatched junction bases numbered 6, after V lost 5 bases and J lost 6 bases. CDR3 length: 14 amino acids. Here the CDR3 reads CASSQTGGRHGYTF. The CDR3 DNA reads TGTGCCAGCAGTCAGACAGGGGGCAGACATGGCTACACCTTC.